The clone carrying this T cell receptor beta chain occurred many times. Its matching antigen is unknown. These data belong to a study of T cells in Graves' hyperthyroidism and ophthalmopathy. Study-wide background: Before treatment of any kind, peripheral blood was taken at initial diagnosis.

Amplified TCR beta CDR3 regions derived from RNA transcripts. Primed by the HTBI set, a first-round RT-PCR was run on the TCR CDR3. TCRdb reprocessed the multiplex PCR reads with MiXCR, giving one entry per CDR3 protein. The sample holds 550,000 to 600,000 distinct CDR3 sequences, more than 13% seen once. J gave up 2 bases and V 3 bases, and 10 bases lay outside the gene matches. The CDR3 loop spans 18 amino acids. The V gene's germline CDR1 is MNHEY and CDR2 SMNVEV (reference sequence). Study-wide points: Blood held most thyroid clonotypes expanded above 0.001 frequency. Before onset, ophthalmopathy was predicted by the model a median about six months earlier.

V usage is TRBV27 and J usage is TRBJ2-5, with TRBD2 matching 12 bases. This sequence originates from a woman aged 18 to 35 with Graves' ophthalmopathy. Sequenced sample: blood. Written as DNA, the CDR3 is TGTGCCAGCAGTTTTCGCCGACTAGCGGGAGCGGGACAAGAGACCCAGTACTTC. Its translation: CASSFRRLAGAGQETQYF.